What follows are 20 T cell receptor beta chains derived from one specimen sequenced in a study of T cells after yellow fever vaccination. TCRdb redid the calling of the 5' RACE reads with MiXCR, one entry per CDR3 protein. The top ten clones hold roughly 2.5% of a sample with about 130,000 distinct CDR3 sequences, about 7% of them seen once. Sequencing was performed on CD4+ T cells sorted from PBMCs, taken 10 days after the first yellow fever vaccination. All receptors come from a man aged 18 to 29 who received the YFV17D yellow fever vaccine.

The chain employs TRBV7-2 and TRBJ1-1; D remains ambiguous. CDR1 SGHTA and CDR2 FQGNSA come from the germline V gene. Trimming left V 3 bases short and J 11 bases short, with 19 bases between. The CDR3 runs 14 residues. CDR3 sequence: CASSFPTETAGAFF. CDR3 DNA: TGTGCCAGCAGCTTCCCGACGGAAACCGCGGGCGCTTTCTTT.

This clonotype was observed many times. The chain combines TRBV18 with TRBJ2-1; 8 bases align to TRBD1. CDR3 length: 12 amino acids. Trimming removed 5 bases from V and 7 bases from J; junction bases left unmatched: 1. Germline V gene data show CDR1 as KGHSH and CDR2 as LQKENI. The CDR3 nucleotides are TGTGCCAGCTCAGACAGGGGAAATGAGCAGTTCTTC. This gives the protein CASSDRGNEQFF.

This clonotype was counted ten times or more. CDR3 residues: CASGEGLSYNEQFF. The CDR3 bases are TGTGCCAGCGGCGAAGGGTTGTCCTACAATGAGCAGTTCTTC. The chain recombines TRBV5-4 with TRBJ2-1; D gene unclear. The CDR3 spans 14 residues. The V and J ends lost 7 bases and 1 base respectively, with 12 bases between them. Per germline, CDR1 SGHNT and CDR2 YYREEE (reference sequence).

This clonotype was detected a few times. The chain couples TRBV5-4 to TRBJ1-5; D gene uncertain. The V and J ends lost 0 bases and 5 bases respectively, with 3 bases between them. CDR1 SGHNT and CDR2 YYREEE come from the germline V gene (reference sequence). This CDR3 has 12 amino acids. CDR3 sequence reads: CASSLGDQPQHF. As DNA, the CDR3 is TGTGCCAGCAGCTTGGGGGATCAGCCCCAGCATTTT.

This clonotype appeared many times. The chain is built from TRBV6-2 or TRBV6-3 and TRBJ2-7; tentatively, D is TRBD2 (5 bases). The germline V gene encodes CDR1 MNHEY and CDR2 SVGEGT. V was clipped by 8 bases and J by 0 bases, with 17 bases between them. The CDR3 extends over 15 amino acids. The CDR3 DNA is TGTGCCAGCGGTAAAGGAGGCGCAGCCTCCTACGAGCAGTACTTC. It yields the protein CASGKGGAASYEQYF.

This clonotype showed up many times. The chain employs TRBV7-6 and TRBJ1-3; 7 nucleotides agree with TRBD1. CDR1 SGHVS and CDR2 FNYEAQ come from the germline V gene. V lost 5 bases to trimming and J lost 4 bases; unmatched junction nucleotides: 5. The CDR3 contains 14 residues. CDR3 bases: TGTGCCAGCAGCCGGTCACAGGGGGGAAACACCATATATTTT. This encodes CASSRSQGGNTIYF.

The chain carries TRBV6-2 or TRBV6-3 and TRBJ2-2; 10 bases line up with TRBD1. CDR1 and CDR2 from the germline V gene are MNHEY and SVGEGT. The CDR3 length is 17 residues. J gave up 7 bases and V 4 bases, and 12 bases lay outside the gene matches. The CDR3 is CASSFRQGALQGGELFF. DNA for the CDR3: TGTGCCAGCAGTTTCCGACAGGGGGCTCTGCAGGGCGGGGAGCTGTTTTTT.

This clonotype was observed at least ten times. The CDR3 DNA reads as TGTGCCAGCAGCTTGGACCAGGGGAACTATGGCTACACCTTC. Its translation: CASSLDQGNYGYTF. This chain connects TRBV7-2 to TRBJ1-2, with D possibly being TRBD1 (6 bases). The V end lost 3 bases, the J end lost 2 bases, and 10 bases lay between the germline ends. In germline, CDR1 is SGHTA, CDR2 FQGNSA. This CDR3 contains 14 residues.

The CDR3 DNA reads TGTGCCAGCTCACCACTTTCGGACCTCACTGAAGCTTTCTTT. Protein product: CASSPLSDLTEAFF. The chain links TRBV18 to TRBJ1-1; D gene ambiguous. V was trimmed by 1 base and J by 4 bases, leaving 10 bases between them. The germline CDR1 and CDR2 sequences are KGHSH and LQKENI. This CDR3 is built from 14 residues.

This clonotype was seen many times. This chain joins TRBV5-1 and TRBJ2-3, with TRBD1 as a possible D gene (6 bases). The V end was cut by 1 base, the J end by 7 bases, with 16 bases between. The CDR3 is made up of 15 amino acids. Per the germline V gene, CDR1 is SGHRS and CDR2 is YFSETQ. The CDR3 DNA sequence: TGCGCCAGCAGCTTGTCAGGGGAAAATAGGAATACGCAGTATTTT. Its translation is CASSLSGENRNTQYF.

This clonotype has at least ten counts. CDR3 protein: CASSLQLTGNYGYTF. The CDR3 DNA follows: TGTGCCAGCAGCTTGCAACTAACAGGGAACTATGGCTACACCTTC. The rearrangement links TRBV7-9 to TRBJ1-2; possibly TRBD1 for D (6 bases). CDR1 and CDR2 from the germline V gene are SEHNR and FQNEAQ (reference sequence). This CDR3 region has 15 residues. V lost 3 bases and J lost 2, with 13 bases in between. Supplemented by reference TRBV7-9 and TRBJ1-2, the full variable domain reads DTGVSQNPRHKITKRGQNVTFRCDPISEHNRLYWYRQTLGQGPEFLTYFQNEAQLEKSRLLSDRFSAERPKGSFSTLEIQRTEQGDSAMYLCASSLQLTGNYGYTFGSGTRLTVV.

This clonotype was observed at least ten times. The junction departs from germline at one end; a sequencing error may be responsible. The chain employs TRBV7-7 and TRBJ2-4; maybe TRBD1 (5 bases). CDR1 and CDR2 (germline): SSHAT, FNYEAQ (reference sequence). CDR3 length: 18 residues. CDR3 protein: CASSLTWQGEVAKNIQYF. CDR3 sequence (DNA): TGTGCTAGCAGCTTAACATGGCAGGGTGAGGTAGCCAAAAACATTCAGTACTTC.

The table lists this clonotype with many counts. V and J are TRBV4-3 and TRBJ2-3, with 9 bases identical to TRBD2. The germline V gene has CDR1 LGHNA and CDR2 YSLEER. This CDR3 contains 16 residues. Germline trimming cut 3 bases from V and 1 base from J; bases unmatched to any gene: 5. The CDR3: CASSQGRTSGTDTQYF. As DNA, the CDR3 is TGCGCCAGCAGCCAGGGCAGGACTAGCGGCACAGATACGCAGTATTTT.

This clonotype was recorded many times. This chain joins TRBV5-1 and TRBJ2-2; D unresolved. The CDR3 loop spans 15 amino acids. The V gene's germline CDR1 is SGHRS and CDR2 YFSETQ. The germline V and J ends were trimmed by 1 base and 1 base, with 8 bases remaining between them. CDR3 amino acids: CASSLSRMNTGELFF. For the CDR3, the DNA is TGCGCCAGCAGCTTGTCCCGGATGAACACCGGGGAGCTGTTTTTT. Full variable domain (remainder filled in from reference TRBV5-1 and TRBJ2-2): KAGVTQTPRYLIKTRGQQVTLSCSPISGHRSVSWYQQTPGQGLQFLFEYFSETQRNKGNFPGRFSGRQFSNSRSEMNVSTLELGDSALYLCASSLSRMNTGELFFGEGSRLTVL.

This clonotype has at least ten counts. V usage is TRBV10-3 and J usage is TRBJ2-1; TRBD2 matches at 15 bases. V shed 4 bases, J shed 9 bases, and the junction held 4 bases outside the gene matches. There are 15 residues in the CDR3. Germline CDR1 ENHRY, CDR2 SYGVKD. The CDR3 nucleotides are TGTGCCATCAGTGCGGGACTAGCGGGGGGAGGTGAGCAGTTCTTC. Translated: CAISAGLAGGGEQFF.

This clonotype has a count of ten or more. This chain links TRBV4-3 with TRBJ2-3; D unresolved. With 0 bases removed from V and 6 bases from J, the gap between germline ends came to 13 bases. The CDR3 has 15 residues. Germline V gives CDR1 LGHNA, CDR2 YSLEER. The CDR3 loop reads CASSQDQWVADTQYF. The CDR3 region has the DNA TGCGCCAGCAGCCAAGATCAATGGGTGGCCGATACGCAGTATTTT.

This clonotype was counted many times. The genes are TRBV7-8 and TRBJ1-6, with D perhaps matching TRBD1 (5 bases). CDR3 length equals 15 residues. CDR1 is SGHVS and CDR2 is FQNEAQ in the germline V gene. V was pared by 5 bases and J by 8 bases, with 16 bases between. The CDR3 nucleotides read TGTGCCAGCAGCAGCTGGCGGGGCTACGATTCACCCCTCCACTTT. Translating it yields CASSSWRGYDSPLHF.

This clonotype appeared many times. The V call is TRBV12-3 or TRBV12-4, the J call TRBJ2-5, with D hard to call. The CDR3 consists of 14 residues. The germline V and J ends were trimmed by 7 bases and 5 bases, with 17 bases remaining between them. Here the CDR3 reads CASTLRGLGETQYF. The CDR3 DNA follows: TGTGCCAGCACCCTCCGTGGCCTGGGGGAGACCCAGTACTTC.

This clonotype has a count of ten or more. The chain recombines TRBV2 with TRBJ2-3, with D maybe TRBD2 (5 bases). This CDR3 is 14 amino acids long. The V gene lost 6 bases and the J gene lost 3 bases, with 13 bases spanning the gap. Germline V gene sequence: CDR1 SNHLY, CDR2 FYNNEI. CDR3 in amino acids: CASRERPTTDTQYF. The DNA of the CDR3 is TGTGCCAGCAGAGAGCGGCCGACTACAGATACGCAGTATTTT.

This clonotype was counted at least ten times. This chain connects TRBV19 to TRBJ1-2, with 9 nucleotides matching TRBD1. Germline V gives CDR1 LNHDA, CDR2 SQIVND (reference sequence). V was clipped by 8 bases and J by 8 bases; unmatched bases: 15. The length of the CDR3 is 15 residues. For the CDR3, the DNA is TGTGCCAGTTCATCGGAAAGACAGGGGGAGCCCGGCTACACCTTC. Protein product: CASSSERQGEPGYTF.